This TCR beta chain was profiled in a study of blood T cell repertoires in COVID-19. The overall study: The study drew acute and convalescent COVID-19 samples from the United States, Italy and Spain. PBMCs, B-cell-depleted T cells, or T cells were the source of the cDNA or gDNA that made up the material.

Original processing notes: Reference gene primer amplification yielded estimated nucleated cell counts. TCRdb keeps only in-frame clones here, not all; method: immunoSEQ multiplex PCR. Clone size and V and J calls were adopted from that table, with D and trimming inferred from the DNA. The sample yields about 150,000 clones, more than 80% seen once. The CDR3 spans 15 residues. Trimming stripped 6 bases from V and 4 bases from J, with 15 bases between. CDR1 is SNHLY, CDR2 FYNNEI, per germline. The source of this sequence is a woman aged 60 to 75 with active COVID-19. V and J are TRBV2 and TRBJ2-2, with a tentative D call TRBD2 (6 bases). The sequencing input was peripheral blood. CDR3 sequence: CASRPGTGGTGELFF. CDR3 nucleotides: TGTGCCAGCAGACCCGGGACTGGAGGCACCGGGGAGCTGTTTTTT.